Detailed here is one T cell receptor (beta chain). The authors extracted RNA and reverse transcribed it into cDNA as the sequencing template. Method: immunoSEQ multiplex PCR; TCRdb's copy keeps in-frame clones and lacks some. Among a few hundred thousand clones listed, approximately 40% were seen once. The entry originates in a study of CD8+ T cells in alopecia areata. This CDR3 is 18 amino acids long. Germline assignment: CDR1 MGHRA and CDR2 YSYEKL. The V and J ends lost 5 bases and 3 bases, in that order; junction bases with no gene match: 6. Documented treatment: oral pan-JAK inhibitor, 5-10 mg twice daily.

This clonotype was sampled from a human donor with alopecia areata. This chain uses TRBV4-1 with TRBJ2-6, with TRBD2 matching 14 bases. This specimen was CD4+ T cells sorted from blood, taken at roughly week 36, from a patient treated with tofacitinib. The CDR3 region is CASSRPTSGRGGANVLTF. The CDR3, as DNA: TGCGCCAGCAGCAGACCGACTAGCGGGAGGGGTGGGGCCAACGTCCTGACTTTC.